The 7 T cell receptor beta chains below were found in one sample sequenced in a study of T cells after yellow fever vaccination. From the 5' RACE reads, TCRdb called clonotypes with MiXCR, one entry per CDR3 protein. This table has some 400,000 distinct CDR3 sequences, 15% to 20% appearing once. Sample: PBMCs, taken before the yellow fever booster vaccination. Receptor source: a young man who received the YFV17D yellow fever vaccine.

The chain uses TRBV19 and TRBJ2-3; 7 nucleotides align to TRBD1. The J segment lost 5 bases and the V segment lost 4 bases, leaving 6 bases of the junction unmatched. The CDR3 has 14 amino acids. Germline assignment: CDR1 LNHDA and CDR2 SQIVND (reference sequence). The CDR3: CASSTKQGRDTQYF. In nucleotides, the CDR3 is TGTGCCAGTAGTACGAAACAGGGGAGAGATACGCAGTATTTT.

This clonotype was observed a few times. This chain uses TRBV12-3 or TRBV12-4 with TRBJ2-5; either TRBD1 or TRBD2 may fit D (6 bases each). The ends were cut back, 7 bases at V and 5 bases at J, with 17 bases in the middle. The CDR3 is made up of 14 amino acids. The CDR3 spells CASTLHGGGETQYF. The DNA of the CDR3 is TGTGCCAGCACCCTACACGGGGGCGGCGAGACCCAGTACTTC.

DNA of the CDR3: TGTGCCAGCAGTGGGGAAGGGGGAAAGCAGTACGTC. This gives the protein CASSGEGGKQYV. The chain recombines TRBV2 with TRBJ2-7, with a tentative D call TRBD1 (6 bases). Looked up from germline, CDR1 is SNHLY and CDR2 is FYNNEI. The CDR3 covers 12 residues. With 4 bases removed from V and 8 bases from J, the gap between germline ends came to 12 bases.

The J gene is TRBJ2-1, the V gene TRBV11-2; D is undetermined. Trimming shortened V by 5 bases and J by 9 bases, and 11 bases separated the two germline ends. Germline assignment: CDR1 SGHAT and CDR2 FQNNGV. This CDR3 is built from 12 residues. CDR3 amino acids: CASSQQWAEQFF. DNA for the CDR3: TGTGCCAGCAGCCAACAGTGGGCTGAGCAGTTCTTC. Full variable domain (missing parts from reference TRBV11-2 and TRBJ2-1): EAGVAQSPRYKIIEKRQSVAFWCNPISGHATLYWYQQILGQGPKLLIQFQNNGVVDDSQLPKDRFSAERLKGVDSTLKIQPAKLEDSAVYLCASSQQWAEQFFGPGTRLTVL.

J is TRBJ1-1 and V is TRBV3-1; D may be TRBD1 (5 bases). V dropped 4 bases and J dropped 5 bases, with 14 bases sitting between them. There are 14 residues in the CDR3. Germline CDR1 reads LGHDT; CDR2 reads YNNKEL (reference sequence). CDR3: CASSLSIGGTEAFF. Written as DNA, the CDR3 is TGTGCCAGCAGCCTCTCGATCGGGGGGACTGAAGCTTTCTTT.

This clonotype was detected ten times or more. The rearrangement links TRBV5-6 to TRBJ2-5; 7 positions agree with TRBD1. The CDR3 extends over 14 amino acids. Germline CDR1 SGHDT, CDR2 YYEEEE. J gave up 4 bases and V 4 bases, and 7 bases lay outside the gene matches. CDR3 loop: CASSRQGQTETQYF. The CDR3 DNA sequence: TGTGCCAGCAGCCGACAGGGCCAGACAGAGACCCAGTACTTC.

The V gene is TRBV6-5, the J gene TRBJ2-6; D uncertain. This CDR3 comprises 16 residues. Between the trimmed V and J ends, which lost 0 bases and 2 bases, there was a span of 8 bases. Germline V gene data show CDR1 as MNHEY and CDR2 as SVGAGI. Written as DNA, the CDR3 is TGTGCCAGCAGTTACTCTACGGTGGCTGGGGCCAACGTCCTGACTTTC. Protein: CASSYSTVAGANVLTF.